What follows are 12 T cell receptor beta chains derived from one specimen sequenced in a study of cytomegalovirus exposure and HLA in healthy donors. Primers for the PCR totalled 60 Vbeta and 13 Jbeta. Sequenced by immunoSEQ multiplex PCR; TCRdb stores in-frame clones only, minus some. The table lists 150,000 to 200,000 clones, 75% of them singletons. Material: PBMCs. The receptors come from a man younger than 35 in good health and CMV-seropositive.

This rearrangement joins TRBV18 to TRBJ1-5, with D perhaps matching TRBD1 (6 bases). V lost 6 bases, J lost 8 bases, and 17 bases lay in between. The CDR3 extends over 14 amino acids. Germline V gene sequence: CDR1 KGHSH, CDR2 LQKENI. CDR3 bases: TGTGCCAGCTCGCTGGGGGGGGGCCAAAAGCCCCAGCATTTT. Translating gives CASSLGGGQKPQHF.

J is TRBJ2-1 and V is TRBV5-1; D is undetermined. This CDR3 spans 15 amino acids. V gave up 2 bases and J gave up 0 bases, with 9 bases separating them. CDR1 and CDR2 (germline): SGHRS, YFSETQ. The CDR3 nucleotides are TGCGCCAGCAGCTTAGCAAGTAGCTCCTACAATGAGCAGTTCTTC. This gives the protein CASSLASSSYNEQFF.

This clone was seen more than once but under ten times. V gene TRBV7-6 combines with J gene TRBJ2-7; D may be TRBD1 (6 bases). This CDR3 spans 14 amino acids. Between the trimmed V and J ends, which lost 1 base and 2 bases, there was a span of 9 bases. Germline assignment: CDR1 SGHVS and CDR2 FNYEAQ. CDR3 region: CASSLVGAPYEQYF. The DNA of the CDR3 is TGTGCCAGCAGCTTAGTGGGGGCCCCCTACGAGCAGTACTTC.

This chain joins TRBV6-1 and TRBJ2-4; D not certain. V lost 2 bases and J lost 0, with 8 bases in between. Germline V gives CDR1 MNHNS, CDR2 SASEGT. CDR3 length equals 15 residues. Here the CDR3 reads CASSEHPGAKNIQYF. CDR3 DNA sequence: TGTGCCAGCAGTGAACACCCGGGAGCCAAAAACATTCAGTACTTC.

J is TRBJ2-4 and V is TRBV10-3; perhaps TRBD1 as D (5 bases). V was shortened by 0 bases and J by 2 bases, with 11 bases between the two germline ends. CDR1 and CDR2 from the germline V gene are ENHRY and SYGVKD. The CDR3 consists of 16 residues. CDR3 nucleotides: TGTGCCATCAGTGAGTCGGCAGGGCAAACCAAAAACATTCAGTACTTC. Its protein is CAISESAGQTKNIQYF.

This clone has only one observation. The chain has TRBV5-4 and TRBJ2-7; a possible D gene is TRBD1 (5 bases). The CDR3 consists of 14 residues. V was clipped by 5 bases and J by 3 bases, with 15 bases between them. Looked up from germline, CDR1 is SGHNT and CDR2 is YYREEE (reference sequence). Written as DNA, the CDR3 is TGTGCCAGCAGTGTAGGGGCTACTGACTACGAGCAGTACTTC. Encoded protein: CASSVGATDYEQYF.

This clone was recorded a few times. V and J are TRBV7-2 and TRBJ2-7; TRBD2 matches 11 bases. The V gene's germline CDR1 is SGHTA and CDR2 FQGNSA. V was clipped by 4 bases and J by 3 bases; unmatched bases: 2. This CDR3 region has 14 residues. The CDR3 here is CASSYGTSGYEQYF. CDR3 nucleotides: TGTGCCAGCAGCTACGGGACTAGCGGCTACGAGCAGTACTTC.

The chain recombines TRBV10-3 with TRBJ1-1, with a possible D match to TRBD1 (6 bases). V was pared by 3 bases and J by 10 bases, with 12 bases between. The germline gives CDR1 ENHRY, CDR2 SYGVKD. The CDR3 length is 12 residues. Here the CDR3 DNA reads TGTGCCATCAGTGAACAGGGATGCTTAGCTTTCTTT. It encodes CAISEQGCLAFF.

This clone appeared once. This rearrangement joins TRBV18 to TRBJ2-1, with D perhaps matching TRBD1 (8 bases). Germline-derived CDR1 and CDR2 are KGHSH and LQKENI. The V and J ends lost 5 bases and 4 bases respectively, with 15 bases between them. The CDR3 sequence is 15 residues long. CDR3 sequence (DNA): TGTGCCAGCTCAATCGGACAGGGAGGGTACAATGAGCAGTTCTTC. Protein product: CASSIGQGGYNEQFF.

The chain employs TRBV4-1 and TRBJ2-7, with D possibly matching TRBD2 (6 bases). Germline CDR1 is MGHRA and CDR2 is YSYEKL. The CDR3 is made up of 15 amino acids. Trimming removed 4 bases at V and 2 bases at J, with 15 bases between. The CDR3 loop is CASSRSSERTYEQYF. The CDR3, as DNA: TGCGCCAGCAGCCGTTCTAGCGAGAGGACCTACGAGCAGTACTTC.

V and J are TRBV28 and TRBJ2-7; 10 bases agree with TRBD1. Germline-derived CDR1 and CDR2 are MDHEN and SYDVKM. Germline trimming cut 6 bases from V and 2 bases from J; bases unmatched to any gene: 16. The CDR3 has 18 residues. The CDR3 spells CASRRTGGLLGAPYEQYF. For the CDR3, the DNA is TGTGCCAGCAGACGGACAGGGGGTCTGCTCGGGGCACCCTACGAGCAGTACTTC.

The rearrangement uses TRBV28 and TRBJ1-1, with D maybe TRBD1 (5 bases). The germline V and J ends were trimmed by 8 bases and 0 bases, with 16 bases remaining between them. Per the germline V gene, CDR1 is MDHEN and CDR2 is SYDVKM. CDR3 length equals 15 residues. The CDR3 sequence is CASAPRGGLNTEAFF. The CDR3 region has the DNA TGTGCCAGCGCCCCACGGGGGGGGTTGAACACTGAAGCTTTCTTT.